Included here is one TCR beta chain sequence, with context. Its antigen is unidentified. V lost 7 bases and J lost 0, with 10 bases in between. Germline CDR1 reads SQVTM; CDR2 reads ANQGSEA. The CDR3 runs to 13 residues. This sample is drawn from a study of T cells after yellow fever vaccination. As TCR cDNA was made by 5'RACE template switching, a universal primer site and UMIs were added. TCRdb recomputed calls from the 5' RACE reads with MiXCR, one row per CDR3 protein. The sample yields hundreds of thousands of distinct CDR3 sequences, 8.5% to 10% seen once. Notes on the study in general: Contamination by abundant bulk-population clonotypes could be present in FACS-sorted repertoires.

The sequence derives from a man between 18 and 29 years old who received the YFV17D yellow fever vaccine. The chain employs TRBV29-1 and TRBJ1-3, with D tentatively TRBD1 (5 bases). Material: CD4+ T cells sorted from PBMCs, obtained 5 days after the yellow fever booster vaccination. The CDR3, as DNA: TGCAGCGCTGGGACCAGCTCTGGAAACACCATATATTTT. Its translation is CSAGTSSGNTIYF.